These 27 T cell receptor beta chains originate from one sample sequenced in a study of blood T cell repertoires in COVID-19. Assay used: immunoSEQ multiplex PCR; TCRdb lists only in-frame clones, some missing. The repertoire includes around 150,000 clones, approximately 86% of them detected once, and roughly 3.3% sits in the top ten. Sequenced sample: peripheral blood. The receptors originated from a man between 65 and 80 years old with acute or convalescent COVID-19.

J is TRBJ2-2 and V is TRBV19; TRBD2 matches at 11 bases. CDR1 and CDR2 from the germline V gene are LNHDA and SQIVND (reference sequence). This CDR3 has 15 residues. V was clipped by 5 bases and J by 3 bases; unmatched bases: 2. The CDR3 reads CASSSGLADTGELFF. In DNA, the CDR3 is TGTGCCAGTAGTTCGGGACTAGCGGACACCGGGGAGCTGTTTTTT.

The V call is TRBV19, the J call TRBJ2-7; 8 bases align to TRBD1. The CDR3 sequence is 14 residues long. CDR1 is LNHDA, CDR2 SQIVND, per germline (reference sequence). Trimming cost V 4 bases and J 6 bases; bases outside gene matches: 8. The CDR3 DNA reads TGTGCCAGTAGTAGGGGACAGGTGCTGAGCGAGCAGTACTTC. Encoded protein: CASSRGQVLSEQYF.

This clone showed up just once. Other DNA sequences in this sample translate to the same CDR3. The chain combines TRBV29-1 with TRBJ2-2; TRBD1 matches 7 bases. V lost 6 bases and J lost 0; bases outside the gene matches: 4. Per germline, CDR1 SQVTM and CDR2 ANQGSEA. This CDR3 is built from 14 residues. The CDR3 region is CSVGDRPNTGELFF. The CDR3 DNA reads as TGCAGCGTCGGGGACAGACCGAACACCGGGGAGCTGTTTTTT.

CDR3 sequence (DNA): TGCGCCAGCAGCCCAACATCGACAGGCAACTACGAGCAGTACTTC. Translation gives CASSPTSTGNYEQYF. This chain links TRBV5-1 with TRBJ2-7; the D gene is possibly TRBD1 (6 bases). The CDR3 extends over 15 amino acids. V was pared by 4 bases and J by 3 bases, with 17 bases between. From germline, CDR1 is SGHRS and CDR2 YFSETQ.

CDR3 in DNA: TGTGCCAGCAGCTCCTACGAGACCCAGTACTTC. Its translation is CASSSYETQYF. The chain couples TRBV7-8 to TRBJ2-5; D is uncertain. Deletions cut 4 bases from V and 5 bases from J, with 5 bases between. Looked up from germline, CDR1 is SGHVS and CDR2 is FQNEAQ. This CDR3 has 11 residues.

The J gene is TRBJ2-2, the V gene TRBV2; TRBD1 might be the D (6 bases). This CDR3 is built from 17 residues. The germline V and J ends were trimmed by 4 bases and 0 bases, with 15 bases remaining between them. The germline gives CDR1 SNHLY, CDR2 FYNNEI. The CDR3 reads CASSGGQGLPNTGELFF. The CDR3 DNA reads TGTGCCAGCAGTGGAGGGCAGGGGCTACCGAACACCGGGGAGCTGTTTTTT.

V gene TRBV9 combines with J gene TRBJ2-1; TRBD2 matches 9 bases. The V gene's germline CDR1 is SGDLS and CDR2 YYNGEE. V shed 0 bases and J 9 bases; nucleotides not matched to a gene: 7. The CDR3 length is 15 residues. The CDR3 reads CASSVGLAGDIEQFF. As DNA, the CDR3 is TGTGCCAGCAGCGTAGGATTAGCGGGAGATATTGAGCAGTTCTTC.

This rearrangement joins TRBV6-1 to TRBJ1-6; no clear D gene. The V gene's germline CDR1 is MNHNS and CDR2 SASEGT. The CDR3 covers 17 residues. The ends were cut back, 2 bases at V and 3 bases at J, with 14 bases in the middle. CDR3 nucleotides: TGTGCCAGCAGTGAAACGACTGCGAAAGACTATAATTCACCCCTCCACTTT. Translating it yields CASSETTAKDYNSPLHF.

The J gene is TRBJ1-1, the V gene TRBV5-4, with D maybe TRBD1 (5 bases). V lost 3 bases and J 0 bases, leaving 12 bases between the germline ends. The CDR3 is 15 residues long. From germline, CDR1 is SGHNT and CDR2 YYREEE (reference sequence). CDR3 coding DNA: TGTGCCAGCAGCTCTCCTACAGGCCTGAACACTGAAGCTTTCTTT. This sequence encodes CASSSPTGLNTEAFF.

The chain recombines TRBV6-6 with TRBJ1-5; D not certain. CDR1 is MNHNY and CDR2 is SVGAGI in the germline V gene (reference sequence). The CDR3 covers 12 residues. V dropped 6 bases and J dropped 7 bases, with 10 bases sitting between them. The CDR3 protein is CASSHGVQPQHF. The CDR3 DNA reads as TGTGCCAGCAGCCACGGAGTACAGCCCCAGCATTTT.

The V gene is TRBV3-1 (or the pseudogene TRBV3-2), the J gene TRBJ2-7; TRBD2 aligns across 10 bases. This CDR3 is 15 amino acids long. The J segment lost 6 bases and the V segment lost 4 bases, leaving 9 bases of the junction unmatched. In germline, CDR1 is LGHDT, CDR2 YNNKEL (reference sequence). The CDR3 DNA follows: TGTGCCAGCAGCCCATTCCTAAGCGGGAGGGGCGAGCAGTACTTC. It yields the protein CASSPFLSGRGEQYF.

For the CDR3, the DNA is TGTGCCAGCAGCTTAGCCTGGGGGGACACCATATATTTT. It is translated as CASSLAWGDTIYF. This chain joins TRBV7-8 and TRBJ1-3; D may be TRBD1 (5 bases). V was pared by 0 bases and J by 8 bases, with 8 bases between. The CDR3 has 13 amino acids. Germline V gives CDR1 SGHVS, CDR2 FQNEAQ.

The chain is built from TRBV7-2 and TRBJ2-1; 8 bases are a match to TRBD2. Germline CDR1 reads SGHTA; CDR2 reads FQGNSA. After removal of 5 bases from V and 4 bases from J, the junction contained 4 bases not matched to a gene. The length of the CDR3 is 14 residues. The CDR3 coding sequence is TGTGCCAGCAGCATTAGCGGGACTTACAATGAGCAGTTCTTC. Translated, it gives CASSISGTYNEQFF.

The genes are TRBV3-1 (or the pseudogene TRBV3-2) and TRBJ1-4; D unclear. V lost 1 base, J lost 7 bases, and 7 bases lay in between. This CDR3 is 13 amino acids long. In germline, CDR1 is LGHDT, CDR2 YNNKEL (reference sequence). CDR3 bases: TGTGCCAGCAGCCAAGGGCATGGTGAAAAACTGTTTTTT. Translating gives CASSQGHGEKLFF.

The gene calls are TRBV19 and TRBJ2-7; no reliable D call. This CDR3 is built from 14 residues. The V and J ends lost 1 base and 6 bases respectively, with 13 bases between them. Germline V gene lookup returns CDR1 LNHDA and CDR2 SQIVND (reference sequence). The CDR3 spells CASSIGPTPGEQYF. In DNA, the CDR3 is TGTGCCAGTAGTATAGGACCGACTCCCGGCGAGCAGTACTTC. Full variable domain (missing parts from reference TRBV19 and TRBJ2-7): DGGITQSPKYLFRKEGQNVTLSCEQNLNHDAMYWYRQDPGQGLRLIYYSQIVNDFQKGDIAEGYSVSREKKESFPLTVTSAQKNPTAFYLCASSIGPTPGEQYFGPGTRLTVT.

The chain is built from TRBV18 and TRBJ2-1; D might be TRBD1 (6 bases). The germline V gene encodes CDR1 KGHSH and CDR2 LQKENI. Deletions cut 2 bases from V and 1 base from J, with 18 bases between. This CDR3 contains 18 residues. The CDR3 nucleotides read TGTGCCAGCTCACCATTTAGGACAGCTCTCACTTCCTACAATGAGCAGTTCTTC. Its protein product is CASSPFRTALTSYNEQFF.

The chain has TRBV19 and TRBJ1-1; a possible D gene is TRBD1 (6 bases). This CDR3 comprises 13 residues. CDR1 is LNHDA and CDR2 is SQIVND in the germline V gene (reference sequence). The V end lost 11 bases, the J end lost 0 bases, and 13 bases lay between the germline ends. DNA of the CDR3: TGTGCCTGCTCGGGACACCTGAACACTGAAGCTTTCTTT. Its translation is CACSGHLNTEAFF.

The genes are TRBV7-9 and TRBJ1-4; the D gene is possibly TRBD1 (6 bases). This CDR3 spans 15 amino acids. V was cut by 3 bases and J by 0 bases, with 8 bases left in between. Germline loops: CDR1 SEHNR, CDR2 FQNEAQ (reference sequence). In DNA, the CDR3 is TGTGCCAGCAGCTTTTGGGACACAACTAATGAAAAACTGTTTTTT. It encodes CASSFWDTTNEKLFF.

J is TRBJ2-5 and V is TRBV9, with 10 bases aligning to TRBD2. The junction had 7 bases not matched to a gene; V was cut back by 0 bases and J by 5 bases. Germline assignment: CDR1 SGDLS and CDR2 YYNGEE. The CDR3 length is 16 residues. The CDR3 DNA sequence: TGTGCCAGCAGCGTAGACCGCCTAGCGGGAGTTGAGACCCAGTACTTC. Its protein is CASSVDRLAGVETQYF.

The CDR3 DNA follows: TGTGCCAGCAGTGACAGTAGCGGGAGCTCCTACAATGAGCAGTTCTTC. This sequence encodes CASSDSSGSSYNEQFF. The chain carries TRBV25-1 and TRBJ2-1, with 9 positions matching TRBD2. The J segment lost 0 bases and the V segment lost 3 bases, leaving 3 bases of the junction unmatched. The CDR3 extends over 16 amino acids. The germline gives CDR1 MGHDK, CDR2 SYGVNS. Full variable domain (rest looked up from reference TRBV25-1 and TRBJ2-1): EADIYQTPRYLVIGTGKKITLECSQTMGHDKMYWYQQDPGMELHLIHYSYGVNSTEKGDLSSESTVSRIRTEHFPLTLESARPSHTSQYLCASSDSSGSSYNEQFFGPGTRLTVL.

The rearrangement joins TRBV7-2 to TRBJ2-5, with TRBD2 identical over 11 bases. V dropped 6 bases and J dropped 5; count of bases not matched to a gene: 5. Germline loops: CDR1 SGHTA, CDR2 FQGNSA. The length of the CDR3 is 14 residues. DNA for the CDR3: TGTGCCAGCAGACTAGCGGGAGTAGGGGAGACCCAGTACTTC. This sequence encodes CASRLAGVGETQYF.

The chain recombines TRBV5-1 with TRBJ2-2; 10 nucleotides align to TRBD2. This CDR3 contains 17 residues. The germline CDR1 and CDR2 sequences are SGHRS and YFSETQ. The V segment lost 5 bases and the J segment 5 bases; nucleotides outside the gene matches: 12. CDR3 sequence: CASSYEGTSDPTGELFF. Written as DNA, the CDR3 is TGCGCCAGCAGTTACGAAGGGACTAGCGACCCGACCGGGGAGCTGTTTTTT.

CDR3 sequence (DNA): TGTGCCAGTAGTATAAGTACTGAGGATGGCTACACCTTC. Amino acid sequence: CASSISTEDGYTF. The rearrangement links TRBV19 to TRBJ1-2, with no clear D. CDR1 LNHDA and CDR2 SQIVND come from the germline V gene (reference sequence). The CDR3 loop spans 13 amino acids. V was pared by 2 bases and J by 6 bases, with 10 bases between.

The J gene is TRBJ1-3, the V gene TRBV28, with 7 bases lining up with TRBD1. V lost 6 bases, J lost 4 bases, and 12 bases stayed unmatched. Germline V gene sequence: CDR1 MDHEN, CDR2 SYDVKM. The CDR3 runs to 16 residues. The CDR3: CASRPASGGRGNTIYF. The CDR3 DNA sequence: TGTGCCAGCAGACCTGCCTCAGGGGGGCGCGGAAACACCATATATTTT. Full variable domain (remainder filled in from reference TRBV28 and TRBJ1-3): DVKVTQSSRYLVKRTGEKVFLECVQDMDHENMFWYRQDPGLGLRLIYFSYDVKMKEKGDIPEGYSVSREKKERFSLILESASTNQTSMYLCASRPASGGRGNTIYFGEGSWLTVV.

This clone was observed a handful of times. This chain links TRBV5-1 with TRBJ2-2, with 7 nucleotides matching TRBD1. Losses at the gene ends were 7 bases for V and 6 bases for J; bases not matched to a gene: 6. Germline V lookup: CDR1 SGHRS, CDR2 YFSETQ. CDR3 length: 13 residues. The CDR3 reads CASARTGPGELFF. The CDR3 bases are TGCGCCAGCGCTAGGACAGGTCCCGGGGAGCTGTTTTTT.

The rearrangement links TRBV23-1 to TRBJ2-5; possibly TRBD2 for D (5 bases). TRBV23-1 falls under the ORF class, with uncertain function. The ends were cut back, 0 bases at V and 5 bases at J, with 13 bases in the middle. The CDR3 loop spans 15 amino acids. In DNA form, the CDR3 reads TGCGCCAGCAGTCAATCAAGAGGCCTAGCCGAGACCCAGTACTTC. The encoded protein is CASSQSRGLAETQYF.

The chain has TRBV19 and TRBJ2-7, with D possibly being TRBD1 (6 bases). The CDR3 consists of 14 residues. Trimming shortened V by 4 bases and J by 2 bases, and 12 bases separated the two germline ends. From germline, CDR1 is LNHDA and CDR2 SQIVND (reference sequence). CDR3 loop: CASSTSTGPYEQYF. The DNA for the CDR3 is TGTGCCAGTAGTACTTCGACAGGTCCCTACGAGCAGTACTTC.